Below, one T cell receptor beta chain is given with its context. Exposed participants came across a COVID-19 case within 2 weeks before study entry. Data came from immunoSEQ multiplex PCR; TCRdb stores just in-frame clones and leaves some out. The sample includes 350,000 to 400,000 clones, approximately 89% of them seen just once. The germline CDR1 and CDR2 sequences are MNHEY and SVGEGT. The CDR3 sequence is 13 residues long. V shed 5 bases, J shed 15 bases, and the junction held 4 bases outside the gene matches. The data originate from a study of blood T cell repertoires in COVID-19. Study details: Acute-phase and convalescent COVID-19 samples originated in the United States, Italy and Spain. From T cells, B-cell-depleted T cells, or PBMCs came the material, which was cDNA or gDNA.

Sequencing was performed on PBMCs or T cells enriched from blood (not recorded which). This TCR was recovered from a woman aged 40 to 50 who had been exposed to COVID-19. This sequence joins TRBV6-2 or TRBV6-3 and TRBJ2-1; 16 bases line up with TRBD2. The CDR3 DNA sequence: TGTGCCAGCAGTGCGGGACTAGCGGGAGGGAGGTTCTTC. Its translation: CASSAGLAGGRFF.